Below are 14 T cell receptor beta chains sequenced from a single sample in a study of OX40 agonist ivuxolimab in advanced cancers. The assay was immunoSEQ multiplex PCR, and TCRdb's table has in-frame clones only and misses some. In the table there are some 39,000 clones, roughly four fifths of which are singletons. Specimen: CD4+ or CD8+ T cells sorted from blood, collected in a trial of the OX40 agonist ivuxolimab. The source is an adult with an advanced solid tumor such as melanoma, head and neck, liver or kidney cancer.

The CDR3: CASSHTGGRYNEQFF. CDR3 bases: TGTGCCAGCAGCCACACCGGGGGCCGTTACAATGAGCAGTTCTTC. The rearrangement joins TRBV11-3 to TRBJ2-1; D is tentatively TRBD1 or TRBD2 (6 bases each). The V gene's germline CDR1 is SGHNT and CDR2 YENEEA. The germline V and J ends were trimmed by 5 bases and 4 bases, with 15 bases remaining between them. The CDR3 is 15 amino acids.

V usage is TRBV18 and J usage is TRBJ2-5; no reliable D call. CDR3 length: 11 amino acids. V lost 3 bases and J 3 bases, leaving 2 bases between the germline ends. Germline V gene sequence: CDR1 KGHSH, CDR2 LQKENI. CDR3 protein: CASSPEETQYF. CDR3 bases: TGTGCCAGCTCACCTGAAGAGACCCAGTACTTC.

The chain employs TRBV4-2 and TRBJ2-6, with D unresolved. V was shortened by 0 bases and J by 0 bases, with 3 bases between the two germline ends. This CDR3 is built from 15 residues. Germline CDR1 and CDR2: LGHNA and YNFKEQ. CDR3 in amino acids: CASSQERSGANVLTF. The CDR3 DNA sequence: TGTGCCAGCAGCCAAGAACGCTCTGGGGCCAACGTCCTGACTTTC.

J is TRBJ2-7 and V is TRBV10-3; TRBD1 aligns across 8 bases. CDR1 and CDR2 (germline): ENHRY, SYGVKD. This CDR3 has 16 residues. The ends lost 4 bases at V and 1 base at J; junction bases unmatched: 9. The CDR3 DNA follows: TGTGCCATCAGTGCGGCAGGGGGCTACTCTTCCTACGAGCAGTACGTC. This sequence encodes CAISAAGGYSSYEQYV.

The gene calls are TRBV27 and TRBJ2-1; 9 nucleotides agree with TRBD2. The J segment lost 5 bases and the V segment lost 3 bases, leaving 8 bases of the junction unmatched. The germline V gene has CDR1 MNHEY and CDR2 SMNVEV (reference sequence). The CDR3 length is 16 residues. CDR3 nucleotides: TGTGCCAGCAGTTTTCCCGGGACTAGCCGCCACAATGAGCAGTTCTTC. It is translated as CASSFPGTSRHNEQFF.

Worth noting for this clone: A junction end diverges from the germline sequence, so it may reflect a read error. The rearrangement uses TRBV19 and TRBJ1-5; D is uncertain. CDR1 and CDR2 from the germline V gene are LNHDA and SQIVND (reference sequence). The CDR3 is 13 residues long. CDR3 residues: CATSKGSNQPQHF. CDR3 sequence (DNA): TGTGCCACTAGTAAGGGAAGCAATCAGCCCCAGCATTTT.

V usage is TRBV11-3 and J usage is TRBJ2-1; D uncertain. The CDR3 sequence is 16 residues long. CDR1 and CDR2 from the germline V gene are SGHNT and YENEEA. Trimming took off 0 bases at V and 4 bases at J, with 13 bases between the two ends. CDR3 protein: CASSLESPIAYNEQFF. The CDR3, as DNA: TGTGCCAGCAGCTTAGAGAGTCCGATCGCGTACAATGAGCAGTTCTTC.

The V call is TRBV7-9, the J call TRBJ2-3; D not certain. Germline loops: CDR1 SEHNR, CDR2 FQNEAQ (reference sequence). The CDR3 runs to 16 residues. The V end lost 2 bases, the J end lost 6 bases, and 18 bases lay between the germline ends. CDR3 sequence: CASSLRGPSGEDTQYF. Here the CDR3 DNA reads TGTGCCAGCAGCTTAAGAGGCCCATCCGGCGAGGATACGCAGTATTTT.

The CDR3 sequence is CASSSRARGNIQYF. As DNA, the CDR3 is TGTGCCAGCAGTTCCCGGGCCAGGGGTAACATTCAGTACTTC. The chain joins TRBV27 to TRBJ2-4; D possibly corresponds to TRBD1 (6 bases). The CDR3 length is 14 residues. Trimming removed 4 bases at V and 7 bases at J, with 14 bases between. The germline V gene encodes CDR1 MNHEY and CDR2 SMNVEV (reference sequence).

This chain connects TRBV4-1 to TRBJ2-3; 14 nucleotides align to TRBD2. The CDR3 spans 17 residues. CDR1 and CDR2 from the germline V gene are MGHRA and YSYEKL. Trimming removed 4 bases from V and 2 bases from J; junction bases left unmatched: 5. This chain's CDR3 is CASSPGLAGGFTDTQYF. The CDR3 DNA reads TGCGCCAGCAGCCCCGGACTAGCGGGAGGCTTCACAGATACGCAGTATTTT.

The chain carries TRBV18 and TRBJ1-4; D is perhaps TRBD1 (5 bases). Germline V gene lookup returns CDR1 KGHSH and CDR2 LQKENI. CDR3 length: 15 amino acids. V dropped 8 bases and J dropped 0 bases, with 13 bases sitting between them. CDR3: CASGLGVATNEKLFF. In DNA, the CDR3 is TGTGCCAGCGGACTGGGGGTTGCAACTAATGAAAAACTGTTTTTT.

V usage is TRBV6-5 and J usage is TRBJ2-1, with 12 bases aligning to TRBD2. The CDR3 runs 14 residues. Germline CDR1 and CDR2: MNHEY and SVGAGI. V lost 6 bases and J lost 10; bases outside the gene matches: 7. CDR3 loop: CASSPSGRAWEQFF. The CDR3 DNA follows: TGTGCCAGCAGCCCTAGCGGGAGGGCCTGGGAGCAGTTCTTC.

The chain's CDR3 is CASSLDNRDYEQYV. For the CDR3, the DNA is TGTGCCAGCAGCTTAGATAATCGGGATTACGAGCAGTACGTC. This chain joins TRBV11-2 and TRBJ2-7, with D perhaps matching TRBD2 (5 bases). CDR3 length equals 14 residues. Trimming took 0 bases from V and 4 from J, leaving 10 bases between them. The germline V gene encodes CDR1 SGHAT and CDR2 FQNNGV.

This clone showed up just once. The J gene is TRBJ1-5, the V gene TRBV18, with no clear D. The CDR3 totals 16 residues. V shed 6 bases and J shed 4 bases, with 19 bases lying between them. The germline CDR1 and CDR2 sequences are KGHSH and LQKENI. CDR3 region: CASSVGFMGSNQPQHF. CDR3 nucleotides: TGTGCCAGCTCCGTCGGTTTTATGGGGTCTAATCAGCCCCAGCATTTT.